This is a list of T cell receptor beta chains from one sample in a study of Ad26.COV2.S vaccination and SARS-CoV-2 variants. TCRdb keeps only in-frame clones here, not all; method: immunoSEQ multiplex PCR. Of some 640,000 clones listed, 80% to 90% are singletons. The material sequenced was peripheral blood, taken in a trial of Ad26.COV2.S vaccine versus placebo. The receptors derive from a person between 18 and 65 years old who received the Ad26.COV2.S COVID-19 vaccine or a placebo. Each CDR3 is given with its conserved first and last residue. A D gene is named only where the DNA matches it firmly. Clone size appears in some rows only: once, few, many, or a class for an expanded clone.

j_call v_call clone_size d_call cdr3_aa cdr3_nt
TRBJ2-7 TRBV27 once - CASSLSIHLYEQYF TGTGCCAGCAGTTTATCAATACACCTCTACGAGCAGTACTTC
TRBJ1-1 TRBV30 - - CAWGSGGTEAFF TGTGCCTGGGGGTCTGGCGGGACTGAAGCTTTCTTT
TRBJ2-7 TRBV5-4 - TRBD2 CASSLSGRGHEQYF TGTGCCAGCAGCCTGAGCGGGAGGGGCCACGAGCAGTACTTC
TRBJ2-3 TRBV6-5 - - CASKGSGFSFDTQYF TGTGCCAGCAAGGGATCCGGGTTTTCGTTCGATACGCAGTATTTT
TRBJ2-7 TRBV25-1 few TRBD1 CASSGRQGSYEQYF TGTGCCAGCAGTGGCCGACAGGGCTCCTACGAGCAGTACTTC
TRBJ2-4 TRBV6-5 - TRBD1 CATMTGLRGNIQYF TGTGCCACCATGACAGGGCTGAGGGGCAACATTCAGTACTTC
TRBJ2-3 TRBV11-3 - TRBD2 CASSSGLAGGSADTQYF TGTGCCAGCAGCTCCGGACTAGCGGGAGGGTCCGCAGATACGCAGTATTTT
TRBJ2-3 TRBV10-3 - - CAIGRDTKDTQYF TGTGCCATCGGCAGGGACACTAAAGATACGCAGTATTTT
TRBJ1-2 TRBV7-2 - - CASSLAPDSFYGYTF TGTGCCAGCAGCTTAGCCCCCGACAGCTTCTATGGCTACACCTTC
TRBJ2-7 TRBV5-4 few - CASSLFPGLSSYEQYF TGTGCCAGCAGCTTATTCCCGGGATTGAGCTCCTACGAGCAGTACTTC
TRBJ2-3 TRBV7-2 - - CASSLALAGRGDDTQYF TGTGCCAGCAGCCTCGCATTGGCAGGACGAGGGGATGATACGCAGTATTTT
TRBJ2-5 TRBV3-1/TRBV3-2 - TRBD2 CASSHTAGGRGETQYF TGTGCCAGCAGCCATACGGCGGGAGGTAGGGGGGAGACCCAGTACTTC
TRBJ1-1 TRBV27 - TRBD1 CASSFTGAGNTEAFF TGTGCCAGCAGTTTTACAGGGGCGGGGAACACTGAAGCTTTCTTT
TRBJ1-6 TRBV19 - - CASNGQIDPFNSPLHF TGTGCCAGTAACGGACAGATCGACCCTTTTAATTCACCCCTCCACTTT
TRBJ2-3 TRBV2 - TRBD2 CASSTSLIEDTQYF TGTGCCAGTTCGACTAGCCTAATTGAAGATACGCAGTATTTT
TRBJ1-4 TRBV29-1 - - CSGRGGGGGEKLFF TGCAGCGGCCGTGGGGGGGGCGGAGGAGAAAAACTGTTTTTT
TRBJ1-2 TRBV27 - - CASSFDGSGYTF TGTGCCAGCAGTTTTGATGGCAGTGGCTACACCTTC
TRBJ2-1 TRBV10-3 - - CAITSGSYNEQFF TGTGCCATCACCAGCGGCTCCTACAATGAGCAGTTCTTC